This T cell receptor (beta chain) was profiled in a study of blood T cell repertoires in COVID-19 (dated by TCRdb to 2020 to 2022). Describing the broader study: Collaborator samples came from the United States, Italy and Spain and covered acute and convalescent phases of COVID-19. The prospective study material was composed of cDNA or gDNA derived from T cells, B-cell-depleted T cells, or PBMCs. Subjects who had been exposed to COVID-19, were actively infected with it, or had recovered from it provided the deeply sampled blood TCRbeta repertoires that made up the dataset. A freely available public database, intended as a resource for researchers studying the immune response to SARS-CoV-2, is where the repertoires were released. The samples were drawn from the first 160 participants of the ongoing ImmuneRACE study and from about 1,200 subjects provided by 6 global collaborators. Sample metadata almost always included a de-identified subject ID, COVID-19 status, age in years and sex. Where HLA class I and class II types were available, the types were taken from metadata supplied by the sample provider, not from assay-based typing.

The collaborating institutions used their own protocols to collect whole blood in K2EDTA tubes. Collaborator samples were shipped for TCRbeta analysis as frozen whole blood, isolated PBMCs, or DNA extracted from either sample type. According to the germline V gene, CDR1 reads SGHTA and CDR2 reads FQGNSA. The CDR3 holds 16 amino acids from the cysteine to the phenylalanine. Only CDR3 DNA is held: 48 bases, read in frame from base 1. Germline trimming amounts to 3 bases on V and 7 bases on J, with 12 as the count of junction bases outside the gene matches. What the study reported, not specific to this receptor: Clinical and demographic metadata were provided uncurated, with the amount varying by source and participant.

The immunoSEQ Assay, a bias-controlled multiplex PCR, was used to amplify TCRbeta CDR3 regions from genomic DNA. In the original analysis: Nucleated cell counts per sample were estimated from amplification of reference gene primers within the assay. Sequence reads were collapsed and filtered to measure the absolute abundance of every unique TCRbeta CDR3 rearrangement. Productive Simpson clonality was computed per sample as the square root of Simpson's diversity index over productive rearrangements. The table comes from immuneACCESS by way of TCRdb, which keeps in-frame sequences with V and J called. Part of the clones is missing from these tables; in studies checked, under half for an unresolved V gene and the rest for unknown reasons. The V and J calls and the clone size are those of that table, but D and trimming were determined from the DNA. The sample records about 74,000 clones, under 85% of which are singletons. The ten largest make up approximately 14% of the sample.

As to this clone: The clone's antigen remains unknown. Per-nucleotide qualities are absent, and no much larger clonotype sits a single base away.

The source is a human donor in a cohort sampled during active COVID-19. Here the chain combines TRBV7-2 and TRBJ2-1; 7 central nucleotides agree with TRBD1. Sequencing was done on a sample of peripheral blood. The base sequence is TGTGCCAGCAGCTTGGGGACAGACCCCATAGGTAATGAGCAGTTCTTC. It codes for CASSLGTDPIGNEQFF.